The sample holds a few counts of the clone carrying this T cell receptor beta chain. Its specificity is not known. The trim removed 5 bases at V and 3 bases at J, leaving 10 bases unmatched. Germline values: CDR1 SGHAT, CDR2 FQNNGV. CDR3 size: 15 residues. The data belong to a study of CD8 T cells in ankylosing spondylitis. Study conclusions and caveats: There was a TCR beta motif, made of several highly homologous variants, that appeared characteristic of ankylosing spondylitis blood. Previous work reported some of these motif variants in the synovial fluid and blood of reactive arthritis.

Each CDR3 protein is one row after TCRdb ran MiXCR on the 5' RACE reads. This table holds 350,000 to 400,000 distinct CDR3 sequences, 20% to 25% found once. This TCR came from a male donor with ankylosing spondylitis or in good health (not recorded which). The specimen sequenced was blood, either unsorted or a sorted T cell fraction (not recorded which). The chain recombines TRBV11-2 with TRBJ2-7; 7 bases map to TRBD2. CDR3 sequence (DNA): TGTGCCAGCAGCCTCTGGGGGGGGACCTACTACGAGCAGTACTTC. This gives the protein CASSLWGGTYYEQYF.